This T cell receptor (beta chain) came from a study of shared clonotypes between healthy human individuals. Findings and caveats of the study: Clonotype sharing among donors likely depends on sequencing depth.

This CDR3 spans 15 amino acids. Germline CDR1 is SGHAT and CDR2 is FQNNGV. The junction had 10 bases not matched to a gene; V was cut back by 3 bases and J by 8 bases. This clone was observed once. Its antigen is as yet unknown. Libraries were prepared by immunoSEQ multiplex PCR; TCRdb keeps only in-frame clonotypes and omits some of them. This table has 2 million to 2.5 million clones, 85% to 95% appearing once. This receptor was obtained from a man younger than 35 in good health. Some clones in this sample may be carry-over from other donors' samples. Material: naive CD4+ T cells from PBMCs. Sample subset: CD45RA+ positively selected. V is TRBV11-2 and J is TRBJ2-4; TRBD2 matches at 7 bases. The CDR3 loop is CASSFGGSREYIQYF. DNA for the CDR3: TGTGCCAGCAGCTTTGGCGGGAGTCGTGAATACATTCAGTACTTC.